This TCR beta chain derives from a study of response to subunit inactivated influenza vaccine (dated by TCRdb to 2016 to 2019). About the study as a whole: To follow how T cells responded to a trivalent subunit inactivated influenza vaccine, the researchers relied on deep quantitative profiling of the T cell receptor repertoire. Study-wide findings and limitations: According to the authors, only a limited number of new T cells may be recruited by each seasonal influenza vaccination.

From its cysteine to its phenylalanine, the CDR3 spans 13 amino acids. The CDR3 DNA has 39 bases and is translated from base 1. The junction carries 15 bases between V and J, which are trimmed by 8 bases and 5 bases respectively. In its sample, this clonotype was seen many times. This clone's antigen is unknown. Base qualities are missing; no much larger clone stands one base away. Library preparation employed RT-PCR. Sequenced using an Illumina HiSeq 2500. TCRdb reprocessing: public reads trimmed at Q25 with fastp, clones called with MiXCR, in-frame beta chains kept. Entries that share a CDR3 protein sequence are merged under the most common genes and DNA. Here the sample has about 610,000 distinct CDR3 sequences; roughly 15% occur a single time. The biggest ten clones account for around 10% of the sample.

This specimen consisted of PBMCs from blood, obtained 11 to 12 days after vaccination. This receptor chain uses TRBV12-3 or TRBV12-4 and TRBJ2-5; confidence is insufficient to name the D gene. The source of this sequence is a man in his fifties who received an inactivated influenza vaccine. Donor details come from another sample of the same person, matched by shared clones. CDR3 sequence: CASGLGTKETQYF. The bases are TGTGCCAGCGGCCTGGGAACGAAGGAGACCCAGTACTTC.